The clone carrying this TCR beta chain was detected only a few times. Its cognate antigen is unknown. TCRdb redid the calling of the 5' RACE reads with MiXCR, one entry per CDR3 protein. The repertoire holds roughly 310,000 distinct CDR3 sequences, with 8% to 10% as singletons. Germline V gene data show CDR1 as SGHRS and CDR2 as YFSETQ. This CDR3 spans 15 amino acids. The V and J ends lost 4 bases and 0 bases respectively, with 11 bases between them. The data originate from a study of T cells after yellow fever vaccination. Study-level information: Preparation of the low-cell-number fractions used SMART-Seq v4 Ultra Low Input.

Whole-study results and caveats: Abundant clonotypes from the bulk population could get into FACS-sorted repertoires as contaminants. Some clonotypes, a small share, were shared between CD4 and CD8 compartments. The secondary response peaked faster, at day 5 versus 15, but was weaker.

The chain combines TRBV5-1 with TRBJ1-5, with a tentative D call TRBD1 (5 bases). Sequenced material: PBMCs, taken on the day of the first yellow fever vaccination. This clonotype was obtained from a man aged 18 to 30 who received the YFV17D yellow fever vaccine. CDR3 loop: CASSLAGTSNQPQHF. CDR3 nucleotide sequence: TGCGCCAGCAGCCTGGCAGGGACTAGCAATCAGCCCCAGCATTTT.